This T cell receptor (beta chain) came from a study of cytotoxic CD8 clonotypes in ibrutinib-treated CLL (dated by TCRdb to about 2021). Turning to the overall study: The cohort included around 15 treatment-naive and around 10 relapsed/refractory patients; about 18 were IGHV unmutated. Partial responses were observed in some 24 patients and complete responses in 2; after a median follow-up of around 68 months, remission was maintained in approximately 15 patients and progression was observed in some twelve. Response samples were obtained after a median of approximately twelve months of treatment, with a range of about 6 to 40 months. Samples averaged approximately 260,000 productive templates and around 91,000 productive rearrangements. Longitudinal samples were obtainable from 26 of the 86 participants in the trial. Cryopreserved peripheral blood mononuclear cells were obtained prior to treatment, at the time of response, and at either disease progression or sustained remission. All remission and progressive disease samples were collected while patients were still receiving ibrutinib. Study-level results and caveats: Public clonotypes were found to be uncommon and were observed to contract or remain stable during treatment; the increase in clonality was shown to reflect expansion of private clonotypes at ibrutinib response. At ibrutinib response clonality went up, during sustained remission it held steady, and at progression it dropped back toward baseline. At baseline, clonality was higher than in age-matched healthy donors and showed a strong correlation with circulating CD8+ T-cell counts. Sampling times were not matched between patients in sustained remission and patients whose disease was progressing, and lymph node repertoires were not examined.

On a MiSeq, deep resolution sequencing aimed for a depth between 1 in 1 million and 1 in 200,000 T cells, with each clonotype covered 10x on average. The immunoSEQ hsTCRB Kit was used to generate the TCR beta libraries. The paper's data handling went like this. Data were analyzed with ImmunoSEQ Data Assistant and ImmunoSEQ Analyzer, with V, D and J genes assigned per IMGT definitions. Clonality, with values ranging from 0 to 1, was calculated as one minus the normalized Shannon entropy of productive rearrangement frequencies. Public clonotype analysis was restricted to overrepresented clonotypes comprising at least 0.05% of each patient's repertoire. About a dozen repertoires from age-matched healthy donors, obtained from immuneACCESS, served as clonality controls. Not all clones reach the TCRdb copy of this immuneACCESS table, which keeps in-frame sequences only. Checked studies attribute under half of the gap to unresolved V genes and leave the rest unexplained. V, J and clone size derive from that table, while D and trimming were established from the DNA sequence. Here the sample has hundreds of thousands of clones; under 80% occur a single time. The ten largest clones add up to roughly 14% of the sample.

The time point label, read with the paper, signifies: 24 months on ibrutinib. For TCR beta library preparation, about 1.8 micrograms of genomic DNA were isolated from cryopreserved PBMCs. Longitudinal blood samples from CLL patients on ibrutinib monotherapy underwent high-throughput TCR beta sequencing. Patients were enrolled in a phase 2 open-label single-center ibrutinib monotherapy trial. The germline V gene yields LGHNA for CDR1 and YNFKEQ for CDR2. The CDR3 goes from the cysteine to the phenylalanine over 19 residues. Just the 57-base CDR3 DNA is kept, in frame starting at base 1. V is pared back by 3 bases and J by 7 bases, with 31 bases lying between the germline termini. Remarks on this clone: The antigen it recognizes is unknown. The sample holds no much larger clone one base away, and base qualities are not on file.

Specimen: PBMCs, collected after 24 months of ibrutinib treatment. This clonotype originated in a human donor with chronic lymphocytic leukemia. The chain uses TRBV4-2 and TRBJ2-7; tentative D gene TRBD2, with 5 bases matching. The nucleotide sequence is given as TGTGCCAGCAGCCACCTCAATCCTCGTTGGCAGCTGGACGGCGGGGAGCAGTACTTC. This gives the protein CASSHLNPRWQLDGGEQYF.